Listed below are T cell receptor beta chains from one sample, sequenced in a study of post-analysis software for immune sequencing data. TCRdb re-derived calls from the PCR reads in MiXCR, one entry per CDR3 protein. The sample includes 600,000 to 700,000 distinct CDR3 sequences, 59% of them seen just once. Sequences were obtained from blood. These receptors all stem from a girl aged 2-10 years with multiple sclerosis. CDR3s include the opening cysteine and the closing phenylalanine or tryptophan. The D gene is left open where the match is weak. The size entry is marked missing in some rows and otherwise reads once, few, many or a size class.

12	TRBJ2-5	NA	TRBV20-1	NA	CSAPSPQETQYF	TGCAGTGCTCCCTCTCCCCAAGAGACCCAGTACTTC
16	TRBJ2-3	TRBD2	TRBV7-8	many	CASSPGLAGFSDTQYF	TGTGCCAGCAGTCCTGGACTAGCGGGATTCTCAGATACGCAGTATTTT
16	TRBJ2-3	TRBD2	TRBV5-1	few	CASSLAGGGFTDTQYF	TGCGCCAGCAGCTTGGCCGGCGGGGGGTTCACAGATACGCAGTATTTT
15	TRBJ1-5	NA	TRBV4-2	NA	CASSQDSHSNQPQHF	TGTGCCAGCAGCCAAGATTCTCATAGCAATCAGCCCCAGCATTTT
16	TRBJ2-7	TRBD1	TRBV3-1	few	CASSQDPTGVPYEQYF	TGTGCCAGCAGCCAAGATCCAACAGGGGTTCCCTACGAGCAGTACTTC
16	TRBJ1-5	NA	TRBV6-2/TRBV6-3	NA	CASSPEGRKSNQPQHF	TGTGCCAGCAGCCCCGAGGGTCGAAAGAGCAATCAGCCCCAGCATTTT
16	TRBJ2-7	TRBD1	TRBV6-2/TRBV6-3	NA	CASSSAKDRGFYEQYF	TGTGCCAGCAGTTCAGCGAAGGACAGGGGGTTCTACGAGCAGTACTTC
16	TRBJ2-5	TRBD1	TRBV5-6	NA	CASSLLGDRGLETQYF	TGTGCCAGCAGCTTGTTGGGGGACAGGGGGCTAGAGACCCAGTACTTC
15	TRBJ1-1	TRBD1	TRBV6-1	once	CASSSRGGQTTEAFF	TGTGCCAGCAGTTCCCGGGGGGGACAGACAACTGAAGCTTTCTTT
20	TRBJ2-5	TRBD2	TRBV18	once	CASSPPRTSGRANRKETQYF	TGTGCCAGCTCACCGCCCCGGACTAGCGGGAGGGCCAATAGGAAAGAGACCCAGTACTTC
16	TRBJ2-5	TRBD2	TRBV20-1	NA	CSARDRSREPEETQYF	TGCAGTGCTAGAGATAGGTCGCGGGAGCCTGAAGAGACCCAGTACTTC
13	TRBJ2-1	NA	TRBV12-3/TRBV12-4	once	CASSSSEGDEQFF	TGTGCCAGCAGTTCCTCCGAGGGCGATGAGCAGTTCTTC
16	TRBJ2-1	TRBD1	TRBV5-1	NA	CASSLTGTGLYNEQFF	TGCGCCAGCAGCCTAACCGGGACAGGGCTGTATAATGAGCAGTTCTTC
13	TRBJ1-2	TRBD1	TRBV7-2	NA	CASSFDRAGGYTF	TGTGCCAGCAGCTTTGACAGGGCTGGCGGCTACACCTTC
11	TRBJ2-3	NA	TRBV6-2/TRBV6-3	NA	CASGQADTQYF	TGTGCCAGCGGGCAGGCAGATACGCAGTATTTT
16	TRBJ2-5	TRBD2	TRBV7-9	NA	CASSLLLAGPGETQYF	TGTGCCAGCAGCTTACTACTAGCGGGACCCGGAGAGACCCAGTACTTC
16	TRBJ2-6	TRBD1	TRBV7-9	NA	CASSLTGGLGANVLTF	TGTGCCAGCAGCTTGACAGGGGGCCTTGGGGCCAACGTCCTGACTTTC
16	TRBJ2-6	TRBD1	TRBV29-1	NA	CSAPGTGGNGANVRTF	TGCAGCGCACCTGGGACAGGGGGCAATGGGGCCAACGTCCGGACTTTC
15	TRBJ2-3	NA	TRBV6-4	NA	CASSDGQSSTDTQYF	TGTGCCAGCAGTGATGGACAGTCTAGCACAGATACGCAGTATTTT
15	TRBJ1-2	NA	TRBV5-1	NA	CASSLEGKAPYGYTF	TGCGCCAGCAGCTTGGAGGGGAAGGCCCCCTATGGCTACACCTTC
15	TRBJ2-3	TRBD2	TRBV15	NA	CATSRALAGPDTQYF	TGTGCCACCAGCAGAGCACTAGCGGGACCAGATACGCAGTATTTT
12	TRBJ1-1	NA	TRBV20-1	once	CSARAWNTEAFF	TGCAGTGCTAGGGCTTGGAACACTGAAGCTTTCTTT